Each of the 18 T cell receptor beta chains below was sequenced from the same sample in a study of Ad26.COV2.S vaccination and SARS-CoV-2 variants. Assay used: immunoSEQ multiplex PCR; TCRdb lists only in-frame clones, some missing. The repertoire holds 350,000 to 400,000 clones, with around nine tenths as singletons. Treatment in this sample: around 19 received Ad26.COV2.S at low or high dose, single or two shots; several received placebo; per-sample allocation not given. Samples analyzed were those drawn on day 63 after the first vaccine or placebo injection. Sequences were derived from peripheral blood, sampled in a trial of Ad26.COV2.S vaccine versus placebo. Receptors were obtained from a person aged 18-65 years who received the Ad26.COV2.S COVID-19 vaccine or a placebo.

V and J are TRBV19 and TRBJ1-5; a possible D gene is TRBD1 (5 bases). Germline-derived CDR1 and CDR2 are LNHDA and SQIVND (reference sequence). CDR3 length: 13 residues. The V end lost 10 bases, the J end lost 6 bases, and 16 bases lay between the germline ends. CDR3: CATGQGHPQPQHF. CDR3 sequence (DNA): TGTGCCACAGGACAAGGCCATCCTCAGCCCCAGCATTTT. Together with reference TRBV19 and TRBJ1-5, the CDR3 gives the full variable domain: DGGITQSPKYLFRKEGQNVTLSCEQNLNHDAMYWYRQDPGQGLRLIYYSQIVNDFQKGDIAEGYSVSREKKESFPLTVTSAQKNPTAFYLCATGQGHPQPQHFGDGTRLSIL.

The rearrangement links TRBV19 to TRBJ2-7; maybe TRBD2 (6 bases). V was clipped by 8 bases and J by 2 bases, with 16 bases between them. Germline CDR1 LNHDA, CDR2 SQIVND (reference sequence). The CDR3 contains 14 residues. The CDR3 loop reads CASSPGTQPYEQYF. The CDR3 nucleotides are TGTGCCAGTTCTCCCGGGACTCAACCCTACGAGCAGTACTTC.

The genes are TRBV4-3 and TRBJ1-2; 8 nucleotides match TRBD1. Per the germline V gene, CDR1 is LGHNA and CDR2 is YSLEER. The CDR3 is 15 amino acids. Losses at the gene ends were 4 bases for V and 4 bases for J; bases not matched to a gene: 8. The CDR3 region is CASSPRTGTTYGYTF. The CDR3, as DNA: TGCGCCAGCAGCCCCCGGACAGGGACTACCTATGGCTACACCTTC.

The CDR3 loop is CASSQDRGQYNEQFF. CDR3 DNA sequence: TGTGCCAGCAGCCAAGATCGGGGGCAATACAATGAGCAGTTCTTC. The J gene is TRBJ2-1, the V gene TRBV14, with D possibly called TRBD1 or TRBD2 (6 bases each). Germline CDR1 and CDR2: SGHDN and FVKESK. Trimming took 0 bases from V and 4 from J, leaving 10 bases between them. This CDR3 has 15 residues.

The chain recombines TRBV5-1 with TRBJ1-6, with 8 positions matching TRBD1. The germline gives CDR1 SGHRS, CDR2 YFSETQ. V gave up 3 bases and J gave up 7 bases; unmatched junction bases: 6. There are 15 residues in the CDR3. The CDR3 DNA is TGCGCCAGCAGCTGGACCACAGGGGGGAATTCACCCCTCCACTTT. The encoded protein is CASSWTTGGNSPLHF.

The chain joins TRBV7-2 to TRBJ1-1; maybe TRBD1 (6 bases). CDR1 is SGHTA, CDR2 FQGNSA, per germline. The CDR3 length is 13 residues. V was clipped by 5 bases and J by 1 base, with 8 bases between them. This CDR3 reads CASSPGQNTEAFF. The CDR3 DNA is TGTGCCAGCAGCCCGGGACAGAACACTGAAGCTTTCTTT.

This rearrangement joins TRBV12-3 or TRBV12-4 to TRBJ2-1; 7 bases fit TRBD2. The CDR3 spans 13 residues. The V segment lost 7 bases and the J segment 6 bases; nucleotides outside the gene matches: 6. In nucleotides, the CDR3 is TGTGCCAGCACCTCGGGGGGAGTCAATGAGCAGTTCTTC. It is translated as CASTSGGVNEQFF.

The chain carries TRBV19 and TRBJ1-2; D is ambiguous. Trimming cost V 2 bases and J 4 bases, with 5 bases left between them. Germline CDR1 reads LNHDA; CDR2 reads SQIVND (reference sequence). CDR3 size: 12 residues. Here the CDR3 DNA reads TGTGCCAGTAGTATACCATCCTATGGCTACACCTTC. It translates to CASSIPSYGYTF.

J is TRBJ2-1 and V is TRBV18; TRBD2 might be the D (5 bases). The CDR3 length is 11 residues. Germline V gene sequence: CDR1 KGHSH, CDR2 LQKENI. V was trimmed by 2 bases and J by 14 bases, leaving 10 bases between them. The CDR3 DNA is TGTGCCAGCTCACCAGAAACGGAGGAGTTCTTC. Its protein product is CASSPETEEFF. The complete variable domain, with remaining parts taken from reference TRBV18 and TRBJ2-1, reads NAGVMQNPRHLVRRRGQEARLRCSPMKGHSHVYWYRQLPEEGLKFMVYLQKENIIDESGMPKERFSAEFPKEGPSILRIQQVVRGDSAAYFCASSPETEEFFGPGTRLTVL.

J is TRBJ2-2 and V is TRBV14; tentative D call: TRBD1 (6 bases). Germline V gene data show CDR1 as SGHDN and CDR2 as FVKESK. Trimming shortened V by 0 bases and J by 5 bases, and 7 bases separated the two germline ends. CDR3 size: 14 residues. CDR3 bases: TGTGCCAGCAGCCAAGATCAGGGGACCGGGGAGCTGTTTTTT. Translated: CASSQDQGTGELFF.

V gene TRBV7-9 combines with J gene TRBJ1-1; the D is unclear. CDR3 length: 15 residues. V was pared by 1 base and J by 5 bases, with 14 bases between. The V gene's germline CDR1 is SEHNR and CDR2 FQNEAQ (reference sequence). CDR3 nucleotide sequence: TGTGCCAGCAGCTTAGGGTTCGGGGAAGCGACTGAAGCTTTCTTT. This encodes CASSLGFGEATEAFF.

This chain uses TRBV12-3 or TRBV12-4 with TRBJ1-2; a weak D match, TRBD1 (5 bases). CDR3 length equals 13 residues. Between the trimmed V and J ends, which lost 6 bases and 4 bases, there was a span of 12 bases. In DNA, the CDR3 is TGTGCCAGCAGCCCGGGGCCGACCTATGGCTACACCTTC. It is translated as CASSPGPTYGYTF.

CDR3 protein: CASSYSSHTEAFF. CDR3 coding DNA: TGTGCCAGCAGTTACTCGTCCCACACTGAAGCTTTCTTT. The chain uses TRBV6-2 or TRBV6-3 and TRBJ1-1, with D hard to call. There are 13 residues in the CDR3. Germline values: CDR1 MNHEY, CDR2 SVGEGT. V lost 0 bases and J lost 3, with 5 bases in between.

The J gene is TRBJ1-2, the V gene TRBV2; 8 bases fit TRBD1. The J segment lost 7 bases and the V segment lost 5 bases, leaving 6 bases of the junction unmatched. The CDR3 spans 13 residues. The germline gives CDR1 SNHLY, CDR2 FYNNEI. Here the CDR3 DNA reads TGTGCCAGCAGTACACAGGGGGTGTCTGGCTACACCTTC. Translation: CASSTQGVSGYTF.

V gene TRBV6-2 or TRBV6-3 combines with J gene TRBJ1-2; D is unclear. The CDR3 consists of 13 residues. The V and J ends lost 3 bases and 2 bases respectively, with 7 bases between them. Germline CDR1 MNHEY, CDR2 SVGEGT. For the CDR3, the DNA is TGTGCCAGCAGTTATCAGAAAAACTATGGCTACACCTTC. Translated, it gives CASSYQKNYGYTF.

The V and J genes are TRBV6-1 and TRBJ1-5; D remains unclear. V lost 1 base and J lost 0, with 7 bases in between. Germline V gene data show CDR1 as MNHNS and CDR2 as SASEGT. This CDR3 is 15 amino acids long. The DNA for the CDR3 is TGTGCCAGCAGTGAAGGACGGGCTAGCAATCAGCCCCAGCATTTT. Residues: CASSEGRASNQPQHF.

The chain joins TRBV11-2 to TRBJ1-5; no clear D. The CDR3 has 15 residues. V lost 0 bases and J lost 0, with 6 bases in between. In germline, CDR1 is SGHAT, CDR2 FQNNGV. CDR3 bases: TGTGCCAGCAGCTTAGAATGGGATAGCAATCAGCCCCAGCATTTT. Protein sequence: CASSLEWDSNQPQHF. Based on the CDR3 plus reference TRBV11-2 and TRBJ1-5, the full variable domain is EAGVAQSPRYKIIEKRQSVAFWCNPISGHATLYWYQQILGQGPKLLIQFQNNGVVDDSQLPKDRFSAERLKGVDSTLKIQPAKLEDSAVYLCASSLEWDSNQPQHFGDGTRLSIL.

The CDR3 DNA reads TGTGCCAGCAGCTATGTTAGTCTTAACACTGAAGCTTTCTTT. It yields the protein CASSYVSLNTEAFF. The genes are TRBV7-9 and TRBJ1-1, with no clear D. The CDR3 is made up of 14 amino acids. Germline V gives CDR1 SEHNR, CDR2 FQNEAQ (reference sequence). V lost 4 bases and J lost 2, with 11 bases in between. The variable domain in full, completed from reference TRBV7-9 and TRBJ1-1, reads DTGVSQNPRHKITKRGQNVTFRCDPISEHNRLYWYRQTLGQGPEFLTYFQNEAQLEKSRLLSDRFSAERPKGSFSTLEIQRTEQGDSAMYLCASSYVSLNTEAFFGQGTRLTVV.